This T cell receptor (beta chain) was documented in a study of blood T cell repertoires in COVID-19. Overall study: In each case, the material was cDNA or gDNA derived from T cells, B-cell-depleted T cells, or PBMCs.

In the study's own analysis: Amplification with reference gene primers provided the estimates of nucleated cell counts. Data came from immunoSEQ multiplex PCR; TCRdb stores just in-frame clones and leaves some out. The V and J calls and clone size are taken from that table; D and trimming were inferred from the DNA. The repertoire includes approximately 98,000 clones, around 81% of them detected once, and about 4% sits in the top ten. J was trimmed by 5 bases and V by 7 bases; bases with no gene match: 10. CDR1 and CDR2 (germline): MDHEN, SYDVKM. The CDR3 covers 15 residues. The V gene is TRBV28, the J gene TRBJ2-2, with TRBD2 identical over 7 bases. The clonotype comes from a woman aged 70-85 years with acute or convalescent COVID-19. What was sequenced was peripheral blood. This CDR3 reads CASNGGETVTGELFF. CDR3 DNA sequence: TGTGCCAGCAATGGGGGGGAGACGGTGACCGGGGAGCTGTTTTTT.